Shown below are 24 T cell receptor beta chains from a single sample sequenced in a study of control samples from healthy donors and cancer patients. The table came from immunoSEQ multiplex PCR; TCRdb's copy has only in-frame clones and leaves some out. There are some 71,000 clones in the sample; around 87% occur only once, and 2% to 2.5% lies in the top ten. The sequenced material came from PBMCs. The receptors derive from a woman in her forties or fifties with head and neck cancer.

J is TRBJ2-3 and V is TRBV5-3; TRBD2 matches at 7 bases. TRBV5-3 is flagged as an ORF with uncertain function. This CDR3 comprises 17 residues. J lost 2 bases, V lost 3 bases, and 12 bases had no gene match. DNA for the CDR3: TGTGCCAGAAGCTATGCCTTTGCGGGGGTCTCCACAGATACGCAGTATTTT. The encoded protein is CARSYAFAGVSTDTQYF.

V gene TRBV7-2 combines with J gene TRBJ2-7; D not certain. The CDR3 loop spans 12 amino acids. Germline CDR1 is SGHTA and CDR2 is FQGNSA. The germline V and J ends were trimmed by 8 bases and 7 bases, with 15 bases remaining between them. The CDR3 is CASGGRVREQYF. CDR3 DNA: TGTGCCAGCGGCGGAAGGGTCCGGGAGCAGTACTTC.

V usage is TRBV7-8 and J usage is TRBJ2-1; D is unclear. Trimming took 1 base from V and 10 from J, leaving 11 bases between them. This CDR3 has 13 residues. CDR1 and CDR2 (germline): SGHVS, FQNEAQ. In nucleotides, the CDR3 is TGTGCCAGCAGCTTAGAACTGTTTCTAGAGCAGTTCTTC. It is translated as CASSLELFLEQFF.

The chain combines TRBV28 with TRBJ2-5, with no clear D. The V end was cut by 8 bases, the J end by 2 bases, with 15 bases between. Germline-derived CDR1 and CDR2 are MDHEN and SYDVKM. The CDR3 has 14 amino acids. CDR3 nucleotide sequence: TGTGCCAGCGGGCCGAGGACGGCACAAGAGACCCAGTACTTC. This sequence encodes CASGPRTAQETQYF.

V usage is TRBV9 and J usage is TRBJ2-3; D may be TRBD2 (7 bases). CDR1 and CDR2 from the germline V gene are SGDLS and YYNGEE. CDR3 length equals 15 residues. V gave up 5 bases and J gave up 0 bases, with 13 bases separating them. The CDR3 DNA is TGTGCCAGCAGTTACGGGGGGCACAGCACAGATACGCAGTATTTT. Translated: CASSYGGHSTDTQYF.

Only a few counts were recorded for this clone. The chain links TRBV14 to TRBJ2-1, with D tentatively TRBD2 (5 bases). CDR1 and CDR2 (germline): SGHDN, FVKESK. The CDR3 length is 13 residues. V was pared by 4 bases and J by 8 bases, with 12 bases between. This CDR3 is CASSPRGGYEQFF. For the CDR3, the DNA is TGTGCCAGCAGCCCCCGGGGTGGGTATGAGCAGTTCTTC.

The chain couples TRBV5-4 to TRBJ2-1; TRBD2 matches 13 bases. The CDR3 length is 17 residues. The V segment lost 4 bases and the J segment 0 bases; nucleotides outside the gene matches: 4. The germline V gene has CDR1 SGHNT and CDR2 YYREEE (reference sequence). CDR3 sequence: CASSRGTSGASYNEQFF. CDR3 coding DNA: TGTGCCAGCAGCCGAGGGACTAGCGGGGCCTCCTACAATGAGCAGTTCTTC.

This chain uses TRBV21-1 with TRBJ2-7; the table's D call, TRBD1, was not checked against the DNA. TRBV21-1 is flagged as a pseudogene. CDR3 length equals 18 residues. CDR3 in DNA: TGTGCCAGCAGCAAAGGGGGGCCCAGGACAGGGACCTCCTACGAGCAGTACTTC. Its protein product is CASSKGGPRTGTSYEQYF.

This clone was detected a few times. This chain uses TRBV18 with TRBJ2-1; a possible D gene is TRBD1 (7 bases). Trimming removed 5 bases at V and 8 bases at J, with 22 bases between. The CDR3 extends over 16 amino acids. Per germline, CDR1 KGHSH and CDR2 LQKENI. The CDR3 sequence: CASSSETGRFEYEQFF. CDR3 nucleotide sequence: TGTGCCAGCTCATCAGAGACAGGGAGGTTCGAATATGAGCAGTTCTTC.

V is TRBV9 and J is TRBJ1-2, with D unresolved. The germline V gene encodes CDR1 SGDLS and CDR2 YYNGEE. This CDR3 comprises 15 residues. V shed 4 bases and J shed 2 bases, with 15 bases lying between them. The chain's CDR3 is CASSNVGGVNYGYTF. As DNA, the CDR3 is TGTGCCAGCAGCAACGTAGGTGGGGTCAACTATGGCTACACCTTC.

This chain uses TRBV5-1 with TRBJ1-3; D unclear. The germline gives CDR1 SGHRS, CDR2 YFSETQ. V lost 3 bases and J lost 4, with 8 bases in between. CDR3 length: 13 amino acids. The CDR3 loop is CASSSSLGNTIYF. The CDR3 region has the DNA TGCGCCAGCAGCTCCTCACTGGGAAACACCATATATTTT.

This clone was recorded once. The CDR3 region has the DNA TGTGCAAGTCGCCCACGGACTAGCGGGGGGTCGAACACCGGGGAGCTGTTTTTT. This translates into CASRPRTSGGSNTGELFF. The chain couples TRBV12-2 to TRBJ2-2; the D call in the table, TRBD2, was not verified against the DNA. TRBV12-2 is reported as a pseudogene. The CDR3 sequence is 18 residues long.

The genes are TRBV5-8 and TRBJ1-1; D remains ambiguous. The CDR3 has 13 residues. Deletions cut 3 bases from V and 1 base from J, with 7 bases between. The V gene's germline CDR1 is SGHTS and CDR2 YDEGEE. CDR3 sequence reads: CASSSQANTEAFF. The CDR3 nucleotides read TGTGCCAGCAGCTCGCAGGCGAACACTGAAGCTTTCTTT.

This clone has only a few counts. The chain couples TRBV28 to TRBJ2-7, with 11 bases fitting TRBD1. The J segment lost 3 bases and the V segment lost 3 bases, leaving 10 bases of the junction unmatched. This CDR3 is built from 17 residues. In germline, CDR1 is MDHEN, CDR2 SYDVKM. CDR3 bases: TGTGCCAGCAGTTTCAATCCGGGGACAGGGGGGAACTACGAGCAGTACTTC. Its protein is CASSFNPGTGGNYEQYF.

The chain employs TRBV15 and TRBJ1-3; no reliable D call. Germline V gives CDR1 LNHNV, CDR2 YYDKDF (reference sequence). Trimming left V 0 bases short and J 3 bases short, with 9 bases between. The CDR3 covers 15 residues. The CDR3 is CATSRETTYGNTIYF. DNA for the CDR3: TGTGCCACCAGCAGAGAAACCACTTATGGAAACACCATATATTTT.

The chain combines TRBV28 with TRBJ2-6; TRBD2 matches at 14 bases. The CDR3 runs 19 residues. J lost 1 base, V lost 5 bases, and 7 bases had no gene match. Germline CDR1 MDHEN, CDR2 SYDVKM. CDR3 nucleotides: TGTGCCAGCAGTGCCCCGGGACTAGCGGGGGAATCTGGGGCCAACGTCCTGACTTTC. Its protein is CASSAPGLAGESGANVLTF.

The genes are TRBV5-1 and TRBJ2-7; TRBD1 matches 9 bases. Germline CDR1 and CDR2: SGHRS and YFSETQ. This CDR3 region has 15 residues. V trimming: 4 bases; J trimming: 3 bases; junction bases outside the gene matches: 8. CDR3 in DNA: TGCGCCAGCAGCACCACCGGGACAGGGAACTACGAGCAGTACTTC. Encoded protein: CASSTTGTGNYEQYF.

This chain joins TRBV18 and TRBJ1-1, with D uncertain. The CDR3 is 13 residues long. V lost 5 bases to trimming and J lost 6 bases, with 13 bases between them. In germline, CDR1 is KGHSH, CDR2 LQKENI. CDR3 DNA: TGTGCCAGCTCAACGGTGAGGGAACCTGAAGCTTTCTTT. Translation gives CASSTVREPEAFF.

This rearrangement joins TRBV10-3 to TRBJ1-1, with a tentative D call TRBD1 (5 bases). The CDR3 has 14 residues. From germline, CDR1 is ENHRY and CDR2 SYGVKD. V lost 6 bases, J lost 2 bases, and 13 bases lay in between. The CDR3 sequence is CAIRSGTFNTEAFF. The CDR3 DNA sequence: TGTGCCATCAGATCCGGGACTTTTAACACTGAAGCTTTCTTT.

The genes are TRBV30 and TRBJ2-4, with 7 positions matching TRBD2. This CDR3 spans 20 amino acids. After removal of 2 bases from V and 0 bases from J, the junction contained 19 bases not matched to a gene. The germline gives CDR1 GTSNPN, CDR2 SVGIG (reference sequence). The CDR3 nucleotides are TGTGCCTGGAGTTATCCCCCGGGACTATTTTTAGAGATAGCCAAAAACATTCAGTACTTC. Protein product: CAWSYPPGLFLEIAKNIQYF.

This chain links TRBV6-6 with TRBJ1-2, with D possibly matching TRBD1 (6 bases). V lost 2 bases, J lost 2 bases, and 15 bases lay in between. CDR1 and CDR2 from the germline V gene are MNHNY and SVGAGI (reference sequence). The CDR3 is 16 amino acids. For the CDR3, the DNA is TGTGCCAGCAGTTACGCGGAGGGGGGGGCGAACTATGGCTACACCTTC. This codes for CASSYAEGGANYGYTF.

This chain links TRBV19 with TRBJ2-6; no reliable D call. This CDR3 is 16 amino acids long. Per germline, CDR1 LNHDA and CDR2 SQIVND (reference sequence). Trimming shortened V by 1 base and J by 0 bases, and 7 bases separated the two germline ends. The CDR3, as DNA: TGTGCCAGTAGTATAGCCGGTGGCTCTGGGGCCAACGTCCTGACTTTC. Protein sequence: CASSIAGGSGANVLTF. Filled out from reference TRBV19 and TRBJ2-6, the complete variable domain reads DGGITQSPKYLFRKEGQNVTLSCEQNLNHDAMYWYRQDPGQGLRLIYYSQIVNDFQKGDIAEGYSVSREKKESFPLTVTSAQKNPTAFYLCASSIAGGSGANVLTFGAGSRLTVL.

The CDR3 loop reads CSVGDISATNEKLFF. CDR3 in DNA: TGCAGCGTGGGAGACATTTCCGCAACTAATGAAAAACTGTTTTTT. The rearrangement joins TRBV29-1 to TRBJ1-4; no definite D call. The CDR3 extends over 15 amino acids. Trimming took off 6 bases at V and 0 bases at J, with 14 bases between the two ends. Per germline, CDR1 SQVTM and CDR2 ANQGSEA.

CDR3 region: CASRSSVPYEQYF. The CDR3, as DNA: TGTGCCAGCAGGTCTAGTGTCCCCTACGAGCAGTACTTC. This chain joins TRBV28 and TRBJ2-7; D is ambiguous. V dropped 6 bases and J dropped 2 bases, with 11 bases sitting between them. This CDR3 is 13 amino acids long. In germline, CDR1 is MDHEN, CDR2 SYDVKM. Filled out from reference TRBV28 and TRBJ2-7, the complete variable domain reads DVKVTQSSRYLVKRTGEKVFLECVQDMDHENMFWYRQDPGLGLRLIYFSYDVKMKEKGDIPEGYSVSREKKERFSLILESASTNQTSMYLCASRSSVPYEQYFGPGTRLTVT.